This T cell receptor beta chain was captured in a study of cytomegalovirus exposure and HLA in healthy donors. Comment on this clone: Its antigen is not known.

PCR was performed using 60 Vbeta and 13 Jbeta primers. Some clones are missing from TCRdb's copy, which holds only in-frame ones; the method was immunoSEQ multiplex PCR. Of 200,000 to 250,000 clones listed, nearly 80% are singletons. The CDR3 has 16 residues. Trimming left V 5 bases short and J 9 bases short, with 20 bases between. CDR1 and CDR2 from the germline V gene are SGHTA and FQGNSA. Whole-study results and caveats: According to a later analysis, donors in an Asian-associated ancestry cluster reportedly had fewer N-insertions than the roughly 670-donor mean. The study had only CMV serostatus as immune exposure information.

The chain employs TRBV7-2 and TRBJ1-6; TRBD1 might be the D (5 bases). The sample was PBMCs. The receptor was derived from a man between 18 and 29 years old in good health and CMV-seronegative. DNA of the CDR3: TGTGCCAGCAGCGGAGGGGAGACGGACCGGTTTTCACCCCTCCACTTT. It codes for CASSGGETDRFSPLHF.